This T cell receptor (beta chain) was sequenced in a study of OX40 agonist ivuxolimab in advanced cancers. Whole-study context: Patients received ivuxolimab, an intravenous treatment, every 2 weeks at 0.01 to 10 mg/kg.

Trimming left V 2 bases short and J 4 bases short, with 13 bases between. The CDR3 has 15 residues. Per the germline V gene, CDR1 is SGHDT and CDR2 is YYEEEE. Using immunoSEQ multiplex PCR, the repertoire was profiled, and TCRdb retains in-frame clones only, with some absent. The sample records around 74,000 clones, 80% to 90% being singletons. The cohort excluded patients with autoimmune disease history or systemic immunosuppression. Peripheral blood came from all dose cohorts at three timepoints. Comments on this clone: The antigen remains undetermined.

General study results and limits: Not determined was the antigen specificity of the expanded peripheral T cells.

This clonotype originated in an adult with an advanced solid tumor such as melanoma, head and neck, liver or kidney cancer. The chain carries TRBV5-6 and TRBJ1-5; maybe TRBD1 (6 bases). Sequencing was performed on CD4+ or CD8+ T cells sorted from blood, taken in a trial of the OX40 agonist ivuxolimab. The chain's CDR3 is CASSLWGAPNQPQHF. The DNA of the CDR3 is TGTGCCAGCAGCTTATGGGGGGCTCCGAATCAGCCCCAGCATTTT.